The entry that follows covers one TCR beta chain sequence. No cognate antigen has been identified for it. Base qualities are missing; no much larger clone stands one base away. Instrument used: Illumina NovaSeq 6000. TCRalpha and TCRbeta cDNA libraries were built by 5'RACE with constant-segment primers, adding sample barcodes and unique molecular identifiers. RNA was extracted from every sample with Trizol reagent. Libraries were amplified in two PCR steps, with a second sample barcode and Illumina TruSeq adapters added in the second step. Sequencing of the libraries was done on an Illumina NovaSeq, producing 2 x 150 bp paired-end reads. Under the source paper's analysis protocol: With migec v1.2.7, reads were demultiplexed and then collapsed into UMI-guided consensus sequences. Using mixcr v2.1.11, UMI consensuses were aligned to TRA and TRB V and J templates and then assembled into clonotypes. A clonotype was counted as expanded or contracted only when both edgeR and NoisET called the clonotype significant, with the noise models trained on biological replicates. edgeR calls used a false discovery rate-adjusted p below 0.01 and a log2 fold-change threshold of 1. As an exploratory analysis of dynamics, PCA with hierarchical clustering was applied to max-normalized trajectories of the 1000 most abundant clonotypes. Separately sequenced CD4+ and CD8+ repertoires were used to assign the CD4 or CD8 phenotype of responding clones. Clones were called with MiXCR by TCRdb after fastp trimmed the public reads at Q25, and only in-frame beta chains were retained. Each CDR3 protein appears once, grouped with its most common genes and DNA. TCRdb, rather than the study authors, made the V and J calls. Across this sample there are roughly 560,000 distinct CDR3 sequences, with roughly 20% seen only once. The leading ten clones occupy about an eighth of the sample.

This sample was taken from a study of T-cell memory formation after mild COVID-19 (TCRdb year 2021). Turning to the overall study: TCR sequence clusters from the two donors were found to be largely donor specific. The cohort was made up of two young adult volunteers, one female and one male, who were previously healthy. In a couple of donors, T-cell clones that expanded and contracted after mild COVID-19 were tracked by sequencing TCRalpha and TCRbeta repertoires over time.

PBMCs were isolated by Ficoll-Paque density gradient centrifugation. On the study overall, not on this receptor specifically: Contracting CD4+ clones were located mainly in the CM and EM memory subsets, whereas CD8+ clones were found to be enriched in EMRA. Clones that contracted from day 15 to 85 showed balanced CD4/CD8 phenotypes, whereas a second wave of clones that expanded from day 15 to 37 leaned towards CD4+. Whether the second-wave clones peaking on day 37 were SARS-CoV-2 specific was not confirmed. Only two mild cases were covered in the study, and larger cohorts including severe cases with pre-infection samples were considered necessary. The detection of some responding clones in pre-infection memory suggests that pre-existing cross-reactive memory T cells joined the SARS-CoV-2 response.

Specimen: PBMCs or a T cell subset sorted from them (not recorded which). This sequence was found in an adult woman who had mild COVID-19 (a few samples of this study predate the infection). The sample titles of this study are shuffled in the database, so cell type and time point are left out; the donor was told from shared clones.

The CDR3: CASSRGTSGRHTGELFF. The DNA sequence is given as TGTGCCAGCAGCCGAGGGACTAGCGGTCGGCACACCGGGGAGCTGTTTTTT. The sequence links TRBV7-3 to TRBJ2-2, with 11 central nucleotides matching TRBD2. V is pruned by 5 bases and J by 3 bases, leaving 8 bases of the junction without a gene match. The germline V gene encodes CDR1 SGHTA and CDR2 FQGTGA. There are 17 amino acids in the CDR3, from cysteine to phenylalanine inclusive. The retained sequence is limited to the CDR3, 51 bases, with the frame set at the first base.